Each of the 27 T cell receptor beta chains below was sequenced from the same sample in a study of T cells in Graves' hyperthyroidism and ophthalmopathy. There were TCR beta CDR3 regions amplified from RNA transcripts. HTBI primers were the set used in a first-round RT-PCR of the TCR CDR3. TCRdb recomputed calls from the multiplex PCR reads with MiXCR, one row per CDR3 protein. The sample holds more than 300,000 distinct CDR3 sequences, 15% to 20% seen once. Sequenced material: blood. Source of these receptors: a woman aged 25 to 39 with Graves' hyperthyroidism that later progressed to Graves' ophthalmopathy.

This clonotype was counted ten times or more. V is TRBV12-5 and J is TRBJ1-2; 12 nucleotides agree with TRBD1. V dropped 5 bases and J dropped 8; count of bases not matched to a gene: 15. The CDR3 covers 17 residues. Looked up from germline, CDR1 is LGHNT and CDR2 is FRNRAP. Here the CDR3 reads CASGPGTGGPTDWGYTF. The CDR3 region has the DNA TGTGCTAGTGGTCCGGGGACAGGGGGCCCTACCGATTGGGGCTACACCTTC. The entire variable domain, with the rest obtained from reference TRBV12-5 and TRBJ1-2, is as follows: DARVTQTPRHKVTEMGQEVTMRCQPILGHNTVFWYRQTMMQGLELLAYFRNRAPLDDSGMPKDRFSAEMPDATLATLKIQPSEPRDSAVYFCASGPGTGGPTDWGYTFGSGTRLTVV.

On this clonotype: Sequence at one end of the junction differs from germline and may be a read error. This chain links TRBV6-2 or TRBV6-3 with TRBJ2-4; possibly TRBD2 for D (5 bases). Germline assignment: CDR1 MNHEY and CDR2 SVGEGT. This CDR3 spans 12 amino acids. Written as DNA, the CDR3 is TGTGCCAGCAGTGACTCGGGGAACATTCAGTACTTC. Translated, it gives CASSDSGNIQYF.

The chain couples TRBV4-2 to TRBJ2-5; 9 nucleotides agree with TRBD2. The CDR3 sequence is 17 residues long. Germline trimming cut 0 bases from V and 3 bases from J; bases unmatched to any gene: 8. The germline V gene has CDR1 LGHNA and CDR2 YNFKEQ. The CDR3 protein is CASSQEAPRGGEETQYF. The CDR3 DNA is TGTGCCAGCAGCCAAGAAGCCCCGCGGGGGGGCGAAGAGACCCAGTACTTC.

In this sample, this clonotype turned up many times. The V gene is TRBV7-9, the J gene TRBJ2-7; 11 bases align to TRBD2. Germline V lookup: CDR1 SEHNR, CDR2 FQNEAQ (reference sequence). V was pared by 5 bases and J by 4 bases, with 7 bases of the junction left unmatched. This CDR3 is built from 15 residues. Here the CDR3 reads CASSDSGRAAYEQYF. CDR3 coding DNA: TGTGCCAGCAGCGATAGCGGGAGGGCTGCGTACGAGCAGTACTTC.

At least ten counts were recorded for this clonotype. The gene calls are TRBV11-2 and TRBJ1-1; D may be TRBD1 (6 bases). This CDR3 has 12 amino acids. Germline CDR1 SGHAT, CDR2 FQNNGV. The ends were cut back, 5 bases at V and 12 bases at J, with 16 bases in the middle. In DNA, the CDR3 is TGTGCCAGCAGCCCTGGGACATTAGAAACTTTCTTT. It specifies CASSPGTLETFF.

This clonotype was counted between two and nine times. This sequence joins TRBV28 and TRBJ2-3; 11 bases map to TRBD2. The V segment lost 9 bases and the J segment 2 bases; nucleotides outside the gene matches: 4. Germline loops: CDR1 MDHEN, CDR2 SYDVKM. The length of the CDR3 is 14 residues. CDR3 DNA sequence: TGTGCCAGTAGCGGGGGGGCGGCCACAGATACGCAGTATTTT. It encodes CASSGGAATDTQYF.

This clonotype was found many times. The CDR3: CSALRGPGTGELFF. CDR3 bases: TGCAGTGCTCTTAGAGGTCCGGGGACCGGGGAGCTGTTTTTT. The chain combines TRBV20-1 with TRBJ2-2, with a possible D match to TRBD2 (5 bases). CDR1 is DFQATT and CDR2 is SNEGSKA in the germline V gene (reference sequence). There are 14 residues in the CDR3. V shed 5 bases and J shed 5 bases, with 15 bases lying between them.

This clonotype was counted a few times. J is TRBJ2-1 and V is TRBV20-1; weak D call: TRBD2 (6 bases). V was shortened by 4 bases and J by 8 bases, with 12 bases between the two germline ends. Germline V gene lookup returns CDR1 DFQATT and CDR2 SNEGSKA (reference sequence). The CDR3 covers 12 residues. Written as DNA, the CDR3 is TGCAGTGCTATAAGGAGGGTGGATGAGCAGTTCTTC. This encodes CSAIRRVDEQFF.

This clonotype showed up just a few times. The chain has TRBV4-2 and TRBJ1-1, with a tentative D call TRBD1 (6 bases). Between the trimmed V and J ends, which lost 2 bases and 1 base, there was a span of 11 bases. Germline values: CDR1 LGHNA, CDR2 YNFKEQ. The CDR3 sequence is 15 residues long. The CDR3 sequence is CASSQLQGRNTEAFF. CDR3 DNA: TGTGCCAGCAGCCAACTACAGGGAAGGAACACTGAAGCTTTCTTT.

This clonotype was seen at least ten times. This chain links TRBV28 with TRBJ2-7, with 11 bases that match TRBD2. Germline values: CDR1 MDHEN, CDR2 SYDVKM. This CDR3 is built from 15 residues. The V gene end was trimmed by 6 bases and the J gene end by 5 bases; junction bases not matched to a gene: 9. The CDR3 protein is CASRTLAGGPHEQYF. In DNA form, the CDR3 reads TGTGCCAGCAGAACTCTAGCGGGAGGACCCCACGAGCAGTACTTC. Based on the CDR3 plus reference TRBV28 and TRBJ2-7, the full variable domain is DVKVTQSSRYLVKRTGEKVFLECVQDMDHENMFWYRQDPGLGLRLIYFSYDVKMKEKGDIPEGYSVSREKKERFSLILESASTNQTSMYLCASRTLAGGPHEQYFGPGTRLTVT.

The V call is TRBV28, the J call TRBJ2-7; weak D call: TRBD1 (6 bases). CDR3 length: 15 residues. V was cut by 3 bases and J by 0 bases, with 12 bases left in between. Germline assignment: CDR1 MDHEN and CDR2 SYDVKM. The CDR3 nucleotides are TGTGCCAGCAGTTTCCCGGGACATAGCTCCTACGAGCAGTACTTC. Protein sequence: CASSFPGHSSYEQYF.

This clonotype was recorded at least ten times. The V and J genes are TRBV28 and TRBJ2-7, with TRBD2 as a possible D gene (5 bases). The CDR3 runs to 13 residues. V lost 11 bases and J 2 bases, leaving 16 bases between the germline ends. Germline V CDR1 and CDR2: MDHEN, SYDVKM. CDR3 residues: CAVLRGTTYEQYF. In DNA form, the CDR3 reads TGTGCCGTTCTTCGGGGAACCACCTACGAGCAGTACTTC.

The chain carries TRBV6-2 or TRBV6-3 and TRBJ2-5, with D possibly being TRBD1 (5 bases). Per germline, CDR1 MNHEY and CDR2 SVGEGT. The CDR3 runs 15 residues. V was cut by 1 base and J by 5 bases, with 14 bases left in between. In nucleotides, the CDR3 is TGTGCCAGCAGTTACTTCGGCAGGGTCGAGGAGACCCAGTACTTC. It is translated as CASSYFGRVEETQYF.

This clonotype occurred many times. The CDR3 spells CASSEAGWTGWGSSYNEQFF. The DNA for the CDR3 is TGTGCCAGCAGTGAAGCCGGGTGGACAGGGTGGGGCAGCTCCTACAATGAGCAGTTCTTC. This chain links TRBV2 with TRBJ2-1, with TRBD1 identical over 8 bases. V trimming: 0 bases; J trimming: 0 bases; junction bases outside the gene matches: 13. The CDR3 loop spans 20 amino acids. Germline V gene sequence: CDR1 SNHLY, CDR2 FYNNEI.

This clonotype showed up many times. The V and J genes are TRBV19 and TRBJ1-5; D is perhaps TRBD1 (5 bases). CDR1 and CDR2 (germline): LNHDA, SQIVND (reference sequence). CDR3 length: 18 residues. Trimming cost V 4 bases and J 3 bases, with 22 bases left between them. The CDR3 protein is CASSKVPGTRVYNQPQHF. CDR3 DNA: TGTGCCAGTAGTAAAGTCCCAGGGACCAGGGTCTACAATCAGCCCCAGCATTTT.

In its sample, this clonotype was seen many times. The chain employs TRBV27 and TRBJ2-7; no definite D call. Germline CDR1 reads MNHEY; CDR2 reads SMNVEV (reference sequence). This CDR3 has 13 amino acids. V was pared by 0 bases and J by 2 bases, with 5 bases between. The CDR3 nucleotides are TGTGCCAGCAGTTTATCCTCTCCCTACGAGCAGTACTTC. The encoded protein is CASSLSSPYEQYF.

V is TRBV14 and J is TRBJ2-7; D might be TRBD2 (5 bases). Germline V gives CDR1 SGHDN, CDR2 FVKESK. CDR3 size: 15 residues. V was cut by 3 bases and J by 3 bases, with 15 bases left in between. The CDR3 loop reads CASSHRMGENYEQYF. The CDR3 DNA reads as TGTGCCAGCAGCCACCGAATGGGAGAGAACTACGAGCAGTACTTC.

This clonotype showed up just a few times. The chain couples TRBV6-1 to TRBJ2-3; 9 nucleotides match TRBD2. This CDR3 is 14 amino acids long. V lost 6 bases, J lost 2 bases, and 3 bases stayed unmatched. Per germline, CDR1 MNHNS and CDR2 SASEGT. CDR3 nucleotide sequence: TGTGCCAGCAGGCTAGCGGGGCTCACAGATACGCAGTATTTT. Translating it yields CASRLAGLTDTQYF.

This clonotype appeared many times. V is TRBV12-3 or TRBV12-4 and J is TRBJ1-1; TRBD1 aligns across 7 bases. CDR3 length: 14 residues. The junction had 4 bases not matched to a gene; V was cut back by 6 bases and J by 0 bases. CDR3 DNA: TGTGCCAGCAGGTGGACAGGATTGAACACTGAAGCTTTCTTT. Translated: CASRWTGLNTEAFF.

This clonotype has a count of ten or more. This chain joins TRBV20-1 and TRBJ1-1, with a possible D match to TRBD1 (5 bases). The germline CDR1 and CDR2 sequences are DFQATT and SNEGSKA (reference sequence). V was cut by 5 bases and J by 4 bases, with 17 bases left in between. The CDR3 covers 14 residues. The CDR3 region is CSAPPDSFGTEAFF. The CDR3 DNA is TGCAGTGCTCCACCCGACAGTTTCGGCACTGAAGCTTTCTTT.

The V and J genes are TRBV28 and TRBJ2-7; 9 bases are shared with TRBD2. Trimming took 5 bases from V and 9 from J; bases not matched to a gene: 23. The CDR3 extends over 18 amino acids. Per the germline V gene, CDR1 is MDHEN and CDR2 is SYDVKM. Here the CDR3 reads CASSGAFRDLFSGSRQYF. CDR3 in DNA: TGTGCCAGCAGTGGCGCGTTCCGGGACCTATTTAGCGGGAGCCGGCAGTACTTC.

This clonotype showed up many times. The rearrangement joins TRBV3-1 to TRBJ2-5; D is undetermined. With 1 base removed from V and 3 bases from J, the gap between germline ends came to 9 bases. The length of the CDR3 is 14 residues. Germline loops: CDR1 LGHDT, CDR2 YNNKEL (reference sequence). The CDR3 DNA sequence: TGTGCCAGCAGCCAAGGCCCTAGGGAAGAGACCCAGTACTTC. Its translation: CASSQGPREETQYF.

This clonotype was seen repeatedly, ten times or more. This rearrangement joins TRBV18 to TRBJ2-1; 11 bases match TRBD2. Germline V gene data show CDR1 as KGHSH and CDR2 as LQKENI. CDR3 length: 16 residues. Unmatched junction bases numbered 3, after V lost 0 bases and J lost 5 bases. CDR3 bases: TGTGCCAGCTCACCACCAGGGACTAGCGGAAACAATGAGCAGTTCTTC. This gives the protein CASSPPGTSGNNEQFF. Full variable domain (remainder filled in from reference TRBV18 and TRBJ2-1): NAGVMQNPRHLVRRRGQEARLRCSPMKGHSHVYWYRQLPEEGLKFMVYLQKENIIDESGMPKERFSAEFPKEGPSILRIQQVVRGDSAAYFCASSPPGTSGNNEQFFGPGTRLTVL.

Many counts were recorded for this clonotype. This chain connects TRBV2 to TRBJ2-5; possibly TRBD2 for D (7 bases). From germline, CDR1 is SNHLY and CDR2 FYNNEI. Trimming left V 2 bases short and J 4 bases short, with 11 bases between. This CDR3 region has 14 residues. CDR3 protein: CASSERGGSETQYF. As DNA, the CDR3 is TGTGCCAGCAGTGAAAGGGGGGGATCAGAGACCCAGTACTTC.

This clonotype was observed at least ten times. The chain recombines TRBV12-3 or TRBV12-4 with TRBJ2-7; TRBD1 matches at 11 bases. V was clipped by 6 bases and J by 5 bases; unmatched bases: 6. The CDR3 runs 14 residues. The CDR3 coding sequence is TGTGCCAGCAGGGGACAGGGGGATTTCAACGAGCAGTACTTC. As protein: CASRGQGDFNEQYF.

This clonotype showed up many times. The CDR3 is CSVAPQGMNTEAFF. CDR3 bases: TGCAGCGTTGCGCCACAGGGAATGAACACTGAAGCTTTCTTT. This chain links TRBV29-1 with TRBJ1-1, with D maybe TRBD1 (6 bases). V lost 4 bases and J lost 0, with 12 bases in between. This CDR3 contains 14 residues. Germline V gives CDR1 SQVTM, CDR2 ANQGSEA.

The table lists this clonotype with many counts. The chain is built from TRBV12-3 or TRBV12-4 and TRBJ1-1; 8 nucleotides align to TRBD1. After removal of 7 bases from V and 6 bases from J, the junction contained 13 bases not matched to a gene. The CDR3 sequence is 15 residues long. The CDR3 nucleotides read TGTGCCAGCACCCGGACAGGGAGCCTCCTCCCTGAAGCTTTCTTT. Amino acid sequence: CASTRTGSLLPEAFF.